These 9 T cell receptor beta chains were all obtained from the same sample, sequenced in a study of control samples from healthy donors and cancer patients. Method: immunoSEQ multiplex PCR; TCRdb's copy keeps in-frame clones and lacks some. The table records 150,000 to 200,000 clones, 90% of them present only once. The sequencing sample was made of blood. These receptors all stem from a woman between 45 and 60 years old in good health.

V usage is TRBV24-1 and J usage is TRBJ2-7; no reliable D call. CDR3 length: 14 amino acids. The germline V gene encodes CDR1 KGHDR and CDR2 SFDVKD. The V end lost 4 bases, the J end lost 0 bases, and 9 bases lay between the germline ends. This CDR3 reads CATSERTDSYEQYF. The CDR3 DNA reads TGTGCCACCAGTGAAAGGACCGACTCCTACGAGCAGTACTTC.

The chain is built from TRBV30 and TRBJ2-1; the match to TRBD1 covers 7 bases. V lost 0 bases to trimming and J lost 2 bases; unmatched junction nucleotides: 1. From germline, CDR1 is GTSNPN and CDR2 SVGIG (reference sequence). This CDR3 contains 14 residues. In nucleotides, the CDR3 is TGTGCCTGGAGTGTCGGACAGGCCTACAATGAGCAGTTCTTC. It encodes CAWSVGQAYNEQFF.

V and J are TRBV6-1 and TRBJ2-2; D is possibly TRBD2 (5 bases). V shed 2 bases and J shed 7 bases, with 14 bases lying between them. The CDR3 has 15 amino acids. Germline values: CDR1 MNHNS, CDR2 SASEGT. The CDR3 sequence is CASSELSRGFGELFF. CDR3 in DNA: TGTGCCAGCAGTGAACTAAGCCGGGGTTTCGGGGAGCTGTTTTTT.

V and J are TRBV19 and TRBJ1-6, with a weak D call TRBD1 (6 bases). The CDR3 length is 16 residues. Germline lookup yields CDR1 LNHDA and CDR2 SQIVND (reference sequence). V dropped 6 bases and J dropped 0 bases, with 12 bases sitting between them. The CDR3 region is CASRPTGSSYNSPLHF. For the CDR3, the DNA is TGTGCCAGTAGGCCCACAGGGAGCTCCTATAATTCACCCCTCCACTTT.

The genes are TRBV19 and TRBJ1-3, with TRBD1 identical over 7 bases. The J segment lost 2 bases and the V segment lost 2 bases, leaving 9 bases of the junction unmatched. Germline CDR1 LNHDA, CDR2 SQIVND (reference sequence). The CDR3 is made up of 17 amino acids. CDR3 DNA: TGTGCCAGTAGTATATCATCCGGGACAGACGCTGGAAACACCATATATTTT. It yields the protein CASSISSGTDAGNTIYF.

V and J are TRBV4-2 and TRBJ2-2; no clear D. The germline V gene encodes CDR1 LGHNA and CDR2 YNFKEQ. V was pared by 2 bases and J by 3 bases, with 13 bases between. This CDR3 spans 16 amino acids. Here the CDR3 reads CASSQIQGPHTGELFF. CDR3 nucleotides: TGTGCCAGCAGCCAAATACAAGGACCACACACCGGGGAGCTGTTTTTT.

V is TRBV10-3 and J is TRBJ2-7; D may be TRBD1 (6 bases). V gave up 5 bases and J gave up 1 base, with 9 bases separating them. This CDR3 spans 13 amino acids. Germline V gene sequence: CDR1 ENHRY, CDR2 SYGVKD. CDR3 sequence: CAISQGQSYEQYF. CDR3 DNA sequence: TGTGCCATCAGTCAGGGACAATCCTACGAGCAGTACTTC.

This rearrangement joins TRBV27 to TRBJ2-7; the D call may be TRBD1 or TRBD2 (5 bases each). V shed 2 bases and J shed 3 bases, with 14 bases lying between them. CDR1 and CDR2 from the germline V gene are MNHEY and SMNVEV (reference sequence). The length of the CDR3 is 15 residues. The CDR3 reads CASSLGTGPHYEQYF. The CDR3 nucleotides read TGTGCCAGCAGTTTAGGGACGGGGCCGCACTACGAGCAGTACTTC.

The chain couples TRBV18 to TRBJ2-1; 7 positions agree with TRBD2. V lost 2 bases and J lost 4; bases outside the gene matches: 8. The V gene's germline CDR1 is KGHSH and CDR2 LQKENI. CDR3 length: 16 residues. The CDR3, as DNA: TGTGCCAGCTCACCAGGGGCTAGCGGACGATACAATGAGCAGTTCTTC. Its protein is CASSPGASGRYNEQFF.